This T cell receptor (beta chain) was identified during a study of T cell responses to AZD1222 COVID-19 vaccine. Regarding the study as a whole: Reportedly, nearly half the spike-specific TCRs target unmutated variant regions. Clonal diversity was possibly underestimated; the donors were predominantly white British and more often female. Researchers report vaccine-associated CD4 TCRs spanning spike, with dominance at 160-218 and 743-854.

CDR1 and CDR2 from the germline V gene are KGHSY and FQNENV. V shed 6 bases and J shed 6 bases, with 16 bases lying between them. The length of the CDR3 is 14 residues. Using immunoSEQ multiplex PCR, the repertoire was profiled, and TCRdb retains in-frame clones only, with some absent. The table has approximately 60,000 clones, around nine tenths seen once. Regarding this clone: Antigen: not known.

This clonotype was obtained from an adult who received the AZD1222 COVID-19 vaccine. The rearrangement joins TRBV16 to TRBJ2-3; D gene uncertain. The sequencing used peripheral blood, collected 28 days after the second AZD1222 dose. The DNA for the CDR3 is TGTGCCAGCAGACAACCCTGGCTCCCCGATACGCAGTATTTT. Amino acids: CASRQPWLPDTQYF.